This is a list of T cell receptor beta chains from one sample in a study of blood T cell repertoires in COVID-19. Profiling relied on immunoSEQ multiplex PCR, and the TCRdb table lists in-frame clones only, not all of them. Among roughly 250,000 clones, approximately 86% were seen once, and the ten largest hold approximately 1.5%. The sequenced material came from PBMCs or T cells enriched from blood (not recorded which). Every receptor here comes from a woman aged 50 to 60 who had recovered from COVID-19. Both conserved end residues are part of each CDR3. The D gene is left open where the match is weak. Some rows have no size entry. The others give once, few or many, or a class for an expanded clone.

d_call	v_call	j_call	clone_size	cdr3_aa	cdr3_nt
.	TRBV5-1	TRBJ2-1	.	CASSLAVPVNEQFF	TGCGCCAGCAGCTTGGCCGTACCGGTGAACGAGCAGTTCTTC
.	TRBV28	TRBJ1-1	.	CASSLRGGAGAEAFF	TGTGCCAGCAGTTTAAGAGGCGGTGCGGGCGCTGAAGCTTTCTTT
TRBD2	TRBV7-2	TRBJ2-7	.	CASSLGGASGSRQYF	TGTGCCAGCAGCTTAGGGGGAGCTAGCGGGAGTAGGCAGTACTTC
.	TRBV5-4	TRBJ1-1	few	CASSNRQQNTEAFF	TGTGCCAGCAGCAACCGACAGCAGAACACTGAAGCTTTCTTT
TRBD1	TRBV29-1	TRBJ1-2	.	CSVTQGAGGYGYTF	TGCAGCGTTACACAGGGGGCTGGTGGATATGGCTACACCTTC
TRBD1	TRBV29-1	TRBJ2-2	few	CSGDRGIGAGELFF	TGCAGCGGGGACAGGGGAATAGGGGCCGGGGAGCTGTTTTTT
TRBD1	TRBV5-1	TRBJ1-1	.	CASSAQGAGTEAFF	TGCGCCAGCAGCGCGCAGGGGGCTGGGACTGAAGCTTTCTTT
TRBD2	TRBV7-2	TRBJ2-7	.	CASSNVAGEASEQYF	TGTGCCAGCAGCAACGTAGCGGGAGAAGCATCTGAGCAGTACTTC
.	TRBV28	TRBJ1-2	.	CASSDTYGYTF	TGTGCCAGCAGTGACACCTATGGCTACACCTTC
TRBD1	TRBV28	TRBJ2-7	.	CASSSTGTGISYEQYF	TGTGCCAGCAGTTCGACCGGGACAGGGATATCCTACGAGCAGTACTTC
TRBD1	TRBV2	TRBJ2-2	.	CASSRIQGAGELFF	TGTGCCAGCAGTCGAATACAGGGGGCCGGGGAGCTGTTTTTT
TRBD1	TRBV5-1	TRBJ2-7	.	CASSAWTGGYEQYF	TGCGCCAGCAGCGCATGGACAGGGGGCTACGAGCAGTACTTC
.	TRBV2	TRBJ2-5	.	CASSMTRVETQYF	TGTGCCAGCAGTATGACGAGGGTTGAGACCCAGTACTTC
.	TRBV29-1	TRBJ1-1	.	CSVEVRMNTEAFF	TGCAGCGTTGAGGTGAGAATGAACACTGAAGCTTTCTTT
.	TRBV12-5	TRBJ1-2	.	CASGDTGFYGYTF	TGTGCTAGTGGGGACACAGGGTTCTATGGCTACACCTTC